This TCR beta chain was sequenced for a study of human T cells and chemical hapten exposure. This clonotype has just a few counts. This CDR3 contains 14 residues. The germline V gene encodes CDR1 SNHLY and CDR2 FYNNEI. Trimming took off 2 bases at V and 3 bases at J, with 10 bases between the two ends. TCRdb ran MiXCR on the RACE reads and lists one entry per CDR3 protein. The top ten clones hold around 2.5% of a sample with around 200,000 distinct CDR3 sequences, 24% of them seen once. Time point of the sample: patch test 3, about 24 weeks after DPC sensitization. Stated treatment: therapeutic diphenylcyclopropenone sensitization with weekly scalp DPC.

The specimen comprised whole blood, sampled in connection with sensitization to the hapten diphenylcyclopropenone (DPC). The V and J genes are TRBV2 and TRBJ1-1; no firm D call. This clonotype was sampled from a middle-aged woman with alopecia areata. Some clones in this sample may be carry-over from other donors' samples. CDR3 sequence reads: CASSELDGHTEAFF. The CDR3 region has the DNA TGTGCCAGCAGTGAACTGGACGGGCACACTGAAGCTTTCTTT.